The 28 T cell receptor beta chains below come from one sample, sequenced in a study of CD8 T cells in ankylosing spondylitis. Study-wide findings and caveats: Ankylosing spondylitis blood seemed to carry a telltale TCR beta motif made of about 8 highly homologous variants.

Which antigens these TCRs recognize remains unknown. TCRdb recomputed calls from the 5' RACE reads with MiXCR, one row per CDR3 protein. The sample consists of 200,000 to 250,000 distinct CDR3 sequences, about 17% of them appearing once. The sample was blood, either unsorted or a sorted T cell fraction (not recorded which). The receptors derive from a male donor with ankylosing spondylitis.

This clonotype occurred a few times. CDR3 nucleotides: TGTGCCAGCAGTTACGGGTGGGAGATTGAAGCTTTCTTT. Translating gives CASSYGWEIEAFF. The chain has TRBV6-2 or TRBV6-3 and TRBJ1-1; D is unresolved. The CDR3 loop spans 13 amino acids. The germline CDR1 and CDR2 sequences are MNHEY and SVGEGT. V was pared by 2 bases and J by 7 bases, with 11 bases between.

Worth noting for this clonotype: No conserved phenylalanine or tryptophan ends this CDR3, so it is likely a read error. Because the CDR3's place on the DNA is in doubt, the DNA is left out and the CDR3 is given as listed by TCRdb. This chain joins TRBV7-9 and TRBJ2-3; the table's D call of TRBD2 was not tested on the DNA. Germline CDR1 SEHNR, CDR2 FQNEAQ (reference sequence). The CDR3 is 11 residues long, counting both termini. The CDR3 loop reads CASSLRGLLVL.

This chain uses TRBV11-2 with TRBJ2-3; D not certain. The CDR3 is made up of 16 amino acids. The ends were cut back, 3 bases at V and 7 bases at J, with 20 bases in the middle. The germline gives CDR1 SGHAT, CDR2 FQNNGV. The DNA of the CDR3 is TGTGCCAGCAGCTTTGGGCGCTCGGCCCTAGGGAATACGCAGTATTTT. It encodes CASSFGRSALGNTQYF.

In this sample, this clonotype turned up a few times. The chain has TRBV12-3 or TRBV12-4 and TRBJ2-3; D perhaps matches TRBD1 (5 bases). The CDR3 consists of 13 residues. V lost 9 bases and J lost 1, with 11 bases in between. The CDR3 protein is CASRQLGTDTQYF. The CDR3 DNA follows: TGTGCCAGTCGACAGCTGGGCACAGATACGCAGTATTTT.

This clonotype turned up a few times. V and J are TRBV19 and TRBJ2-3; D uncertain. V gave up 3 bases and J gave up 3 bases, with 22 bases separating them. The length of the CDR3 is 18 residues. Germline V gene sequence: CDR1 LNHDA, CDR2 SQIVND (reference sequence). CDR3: CASSIASFYWGSTDTQYF. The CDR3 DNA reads TGTGCCAGTAGTATTGCCTCTTTTTACTGGGGATCAACAGATACGCAGTATTTT.

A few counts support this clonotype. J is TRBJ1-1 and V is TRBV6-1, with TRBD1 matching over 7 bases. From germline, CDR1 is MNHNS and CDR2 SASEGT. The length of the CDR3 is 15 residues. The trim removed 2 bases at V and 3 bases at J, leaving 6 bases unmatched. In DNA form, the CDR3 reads TGTGCCAGCAGTGAAAACGAGGGGGCGGACACTGAAGCTTTCTTT. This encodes CASSENEGADTEAFF.

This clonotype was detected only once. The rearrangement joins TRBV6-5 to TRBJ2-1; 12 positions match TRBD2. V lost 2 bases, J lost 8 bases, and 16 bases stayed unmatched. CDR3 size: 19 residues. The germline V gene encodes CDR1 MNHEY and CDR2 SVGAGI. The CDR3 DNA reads TGTGCCAGCAGTTACAGGGCGGGACTAGCGGGCCTCCGAGGGGATGAGCAGTTCTTC. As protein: CASSYRAGLAGLRGDEQFF.

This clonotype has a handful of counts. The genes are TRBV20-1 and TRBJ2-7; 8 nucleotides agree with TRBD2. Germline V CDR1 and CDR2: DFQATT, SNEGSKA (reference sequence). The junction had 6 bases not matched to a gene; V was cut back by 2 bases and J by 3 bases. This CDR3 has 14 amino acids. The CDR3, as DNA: TGCAGTGCTAGAATCTTTAGCGGGATCTACGAGCAGTACTTC. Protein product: CSARIFSGIYEQYF.

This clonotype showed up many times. CDR3 bases: TGTGCCAGCAGTTTCGATGGTGGTTTTTATGGCTACACCTTC. This sequence encodes CASSFDGGFYGYTF. This sequence joins TRBV12-3 or TRBV12-4 and TRBJ1-2; D uncertain. V gave up 3 bases and J gave up 5 bases, with 13 bases separating them. The CDR3 is 14 residues long.

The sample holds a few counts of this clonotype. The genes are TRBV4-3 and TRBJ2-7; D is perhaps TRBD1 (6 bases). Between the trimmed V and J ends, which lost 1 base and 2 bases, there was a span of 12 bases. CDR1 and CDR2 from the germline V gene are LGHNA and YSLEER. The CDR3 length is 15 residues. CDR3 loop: CASSQVQSGAYEQYF. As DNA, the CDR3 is TGCGCCAGCAGCCAAGTTCAGTCAGGGGCCTACGAGCAGTACTTC.

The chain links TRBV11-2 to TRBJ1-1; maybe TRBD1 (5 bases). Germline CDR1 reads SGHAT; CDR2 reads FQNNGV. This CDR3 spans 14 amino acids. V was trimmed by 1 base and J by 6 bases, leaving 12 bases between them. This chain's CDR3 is CASSLGGGTAEAFF. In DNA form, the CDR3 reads TGTGCCAGCAGCTTAGGTGGCGGGACCGCTGAAGCTTTCTTT. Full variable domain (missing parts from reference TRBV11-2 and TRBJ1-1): EAGVAQSPRYKIIEKRQSVAFWCNPISGHATLYWYQQILGQGPKLLIQFQNNGVVDDSQLPKDRFSAERLKGVDSTLKIQPAKLEDSAVYLCASSLGGGTAEAFFGQGTRLTVV.

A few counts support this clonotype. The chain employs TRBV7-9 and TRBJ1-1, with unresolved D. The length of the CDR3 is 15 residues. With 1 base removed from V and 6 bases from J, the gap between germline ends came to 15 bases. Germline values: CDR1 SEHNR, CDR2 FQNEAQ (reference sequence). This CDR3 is CASSLGAREDAEAFF. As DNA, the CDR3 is TGTGCCAGCAGCTTAGGGGCTCGAGAGGACGCTGAAGCTTTCTTT.

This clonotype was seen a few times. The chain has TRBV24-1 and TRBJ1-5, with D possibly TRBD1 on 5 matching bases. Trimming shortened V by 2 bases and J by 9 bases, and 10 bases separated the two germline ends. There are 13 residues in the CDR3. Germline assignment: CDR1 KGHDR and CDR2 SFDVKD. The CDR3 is CATSDSGLGPQHF. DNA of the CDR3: TGTGCCACCAGTGATTCAGGGTTAGGGCCCCAGCATTTT.

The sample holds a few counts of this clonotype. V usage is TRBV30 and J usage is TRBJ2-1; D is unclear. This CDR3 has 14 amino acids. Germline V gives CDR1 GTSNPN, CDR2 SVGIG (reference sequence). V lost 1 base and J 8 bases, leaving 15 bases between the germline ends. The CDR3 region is CAWSAEDPTYEQFF. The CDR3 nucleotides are TGTGCCTGGAGTGCCGAGGACCCAACCTATGAGCAGTTCTTC.

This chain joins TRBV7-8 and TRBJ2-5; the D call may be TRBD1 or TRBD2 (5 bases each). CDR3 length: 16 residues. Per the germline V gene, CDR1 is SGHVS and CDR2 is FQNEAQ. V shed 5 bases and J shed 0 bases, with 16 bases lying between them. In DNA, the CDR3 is TGTGCCAGCAGCCCACAGGTTGGAGGTTACCAAGAGACCCAGTACTTC. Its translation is CASSPQVGGYQETQYF. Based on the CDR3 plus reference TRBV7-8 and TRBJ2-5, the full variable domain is GAGVSQSPRYKVAKRGQDVALRCDPISGHVSLFWYQQALGQGPEFLTYFQNEAQLDKSGLPSDRFFAERPEGSVSTLKIQRTQQEDSAVYLCASSPQVGGYQETQYFGPGTRLLVL.

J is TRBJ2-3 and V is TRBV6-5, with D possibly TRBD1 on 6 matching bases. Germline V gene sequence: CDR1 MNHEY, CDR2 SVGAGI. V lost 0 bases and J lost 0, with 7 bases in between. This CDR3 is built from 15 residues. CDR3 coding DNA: TGTGCCAGCAGTTACTCGGGACAAAGCACAGATACGCAGTATTTT. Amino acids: CASSYSGQSTDTQYF.

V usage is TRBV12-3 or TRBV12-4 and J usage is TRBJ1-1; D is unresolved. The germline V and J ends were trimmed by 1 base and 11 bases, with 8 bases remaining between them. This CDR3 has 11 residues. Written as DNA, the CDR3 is TGTGCCAGCAGTTTAGGGCAGCCGGCTTTCTTT. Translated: CASSLGQPAFF.

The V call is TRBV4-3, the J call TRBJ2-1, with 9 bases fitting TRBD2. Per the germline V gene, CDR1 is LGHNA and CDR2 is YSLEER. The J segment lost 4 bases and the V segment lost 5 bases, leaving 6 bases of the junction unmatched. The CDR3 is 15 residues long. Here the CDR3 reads CASSIRLADYNEQFF. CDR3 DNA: TGCGCCAGCAGCATCCGACTAGCGGATTACAATGAGCAGTTCTTC.

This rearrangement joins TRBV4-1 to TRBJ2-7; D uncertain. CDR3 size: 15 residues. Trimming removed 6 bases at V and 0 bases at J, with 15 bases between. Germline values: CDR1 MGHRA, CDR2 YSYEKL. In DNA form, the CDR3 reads TGCGCCAGCAGTTTAGGATCCCAGAGCTCCTACGAGCAGTACTTC. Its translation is CASSLGSQSSYEQYF.

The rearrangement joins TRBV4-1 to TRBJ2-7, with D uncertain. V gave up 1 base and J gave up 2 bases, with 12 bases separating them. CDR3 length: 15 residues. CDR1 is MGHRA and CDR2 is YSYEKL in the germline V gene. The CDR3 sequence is CASSQGFGIPYEQYF. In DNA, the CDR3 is TGCGCCAGCAGCCAAGGATTTGGGATCCCCTACGAGCAGTACTTC.

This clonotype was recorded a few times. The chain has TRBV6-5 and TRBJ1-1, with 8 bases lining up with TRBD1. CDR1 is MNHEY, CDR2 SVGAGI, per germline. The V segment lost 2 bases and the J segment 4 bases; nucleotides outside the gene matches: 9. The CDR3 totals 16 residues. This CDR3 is CASSYNTGGGITEAFF. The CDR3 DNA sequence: TGTGCCAGCAGTTACAATACAGGGGGAGGTATCACTGAAGCTTTCTTT.

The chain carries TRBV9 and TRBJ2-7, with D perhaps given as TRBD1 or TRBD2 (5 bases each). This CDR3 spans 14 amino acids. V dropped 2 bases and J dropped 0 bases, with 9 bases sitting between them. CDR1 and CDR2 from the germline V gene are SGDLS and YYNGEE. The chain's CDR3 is CASSVGRTSYEQYF. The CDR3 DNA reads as TGTGCCAGCAGCGTGGGACGTACCTCCTACGAGCAGTACTTC. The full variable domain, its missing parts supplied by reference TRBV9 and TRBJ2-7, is DSGVTQTPKHLITATGQRVTLRCSPRSGDLSVYWYQQSLDQGLQFLIQYYNGEERAKGNILERFSAQQFPDLHSELNLSSLELGDSALYFCASSVGRTSYEQYFGPGTRLTVT.

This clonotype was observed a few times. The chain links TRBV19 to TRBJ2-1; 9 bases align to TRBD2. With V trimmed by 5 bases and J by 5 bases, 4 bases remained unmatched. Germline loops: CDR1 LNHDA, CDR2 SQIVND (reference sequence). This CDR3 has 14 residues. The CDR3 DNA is TGTGCCAGTAGTTCTCTAGCGGGGCACAATGAGCAGTTCTTC. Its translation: CASSSLAGHNEQFF.

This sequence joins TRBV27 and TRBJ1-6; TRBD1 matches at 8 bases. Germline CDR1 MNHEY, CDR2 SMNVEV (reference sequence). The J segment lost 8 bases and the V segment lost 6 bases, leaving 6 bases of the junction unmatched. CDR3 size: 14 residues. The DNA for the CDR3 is TGTGCCAGCAGCGTCGGACAGGGTTATTCACCCCTCCACTTT. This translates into CASSVGQGYSPLHF.

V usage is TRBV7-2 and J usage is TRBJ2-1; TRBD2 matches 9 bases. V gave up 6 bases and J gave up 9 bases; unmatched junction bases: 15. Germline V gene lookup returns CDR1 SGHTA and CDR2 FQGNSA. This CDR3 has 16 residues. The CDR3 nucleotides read TGTGCCAGCAGAACCCTGCGGGGCGGGAGGGCCATTGAGCAGTTCTTC. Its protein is CASRTLRGGRAIEQFF.

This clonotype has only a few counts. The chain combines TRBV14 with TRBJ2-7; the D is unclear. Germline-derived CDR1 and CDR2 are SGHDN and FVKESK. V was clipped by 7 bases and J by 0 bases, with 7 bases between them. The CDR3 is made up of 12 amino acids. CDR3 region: CASMGSSYEQYF. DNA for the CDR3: TGTGCCAGCATGGGCAGCTCCTACGAGCAGTACTTC.

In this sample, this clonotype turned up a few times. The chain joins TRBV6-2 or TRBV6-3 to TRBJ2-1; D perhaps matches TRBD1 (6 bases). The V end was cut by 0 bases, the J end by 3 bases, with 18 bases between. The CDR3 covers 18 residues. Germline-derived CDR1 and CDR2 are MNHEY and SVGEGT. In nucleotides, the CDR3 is TGTGCCAGCAGTTACTCTGGGTATGGGGGACAAGACTACAATGAGCAGTTCTTC. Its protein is CASSYSGYGGQDYNEQFF.

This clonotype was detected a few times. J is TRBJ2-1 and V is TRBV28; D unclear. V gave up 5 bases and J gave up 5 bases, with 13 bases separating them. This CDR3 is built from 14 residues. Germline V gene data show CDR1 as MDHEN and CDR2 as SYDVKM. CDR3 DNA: TGTGCCAGCAGTCCCCCCACTACCCACAATGAGCAGTTCTTC. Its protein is CASSPPTTHNEQFF.